This TCR beta chain was found in a study of T-cell reconstitution after alpha-beta-depleted transplantation in children. Preparation of the TCRbeta library was carried out with unique molecular identifiers. TCRdb passed the PCR reads through MiXCR, listing each CDR3 protein once. The sample comprises over 200,000 distinct CDR3 sequences, roughly a tenth of which are singletons, and roughly 28% rests with the top ten. There are 13 residues in the CDR3. V trimming: 4 bases; J trimming: 5 bases; junction bases outside the gene matches: 7. CDR1 is DFQATT, CDR2 SNEGSKA, per germline (reference sequence). This clonotype was observed a handful of times.

This chain connects TRBV20-1 to TRBJ2-5; the match to TRBD1 covers 7 bases. This specimen was PBMCs, taken before TCRalphabeta/CD19-depleted stem cell transplant. The clonotype originates from a child under two years old with acute myeloid leukemia, due to receive a stem cell transplant. The CDR3 loop is CSATLQGRETQYF. The CDR3 DNA sequence: TGCAGTGCTACCCTACAGGGGCGGGAGACCCAGTACTTC.